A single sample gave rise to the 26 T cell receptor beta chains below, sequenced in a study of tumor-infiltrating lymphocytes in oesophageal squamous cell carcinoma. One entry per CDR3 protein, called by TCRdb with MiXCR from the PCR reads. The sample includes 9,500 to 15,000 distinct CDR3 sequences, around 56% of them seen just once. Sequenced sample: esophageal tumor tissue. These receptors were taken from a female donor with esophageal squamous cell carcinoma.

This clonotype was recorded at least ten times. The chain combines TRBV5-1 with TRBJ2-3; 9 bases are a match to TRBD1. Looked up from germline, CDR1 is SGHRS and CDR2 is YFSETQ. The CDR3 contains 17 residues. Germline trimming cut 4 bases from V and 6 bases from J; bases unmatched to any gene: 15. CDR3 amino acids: CASSESGTGNSLDTQYF. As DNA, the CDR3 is TGCGCCAGCAGCGAATCCGGGACAGGGAATTCATTGGATACGCAGTATTTT.

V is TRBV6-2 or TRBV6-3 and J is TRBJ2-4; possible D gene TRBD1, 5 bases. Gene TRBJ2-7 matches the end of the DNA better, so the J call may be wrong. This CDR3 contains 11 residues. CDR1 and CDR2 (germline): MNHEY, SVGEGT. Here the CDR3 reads CASSYRGEQYF. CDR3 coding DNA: TGTGCCAGCAGTTACAGGGGCGAGCAGTACTTC.

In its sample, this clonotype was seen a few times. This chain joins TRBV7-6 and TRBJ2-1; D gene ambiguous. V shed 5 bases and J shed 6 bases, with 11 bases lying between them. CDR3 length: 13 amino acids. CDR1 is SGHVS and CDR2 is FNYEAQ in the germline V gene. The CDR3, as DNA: TGTGCCAGCAGCCCTTCACGGAGCAATGAGCAGTTCTTC. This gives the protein CASSPSRSNEQFF.

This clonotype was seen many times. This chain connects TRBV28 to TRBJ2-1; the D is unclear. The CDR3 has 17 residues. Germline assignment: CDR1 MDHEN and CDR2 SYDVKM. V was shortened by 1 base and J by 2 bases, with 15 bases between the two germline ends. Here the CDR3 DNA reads TGTGCCAGCAGTTTATCTGGGTGGGTCGATGCCTACAATGAGCAGTTCTTC. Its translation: CASSLSGWVDAYNEQFF. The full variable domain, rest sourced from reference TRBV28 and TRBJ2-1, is DVKVTQSSRYLVKRTGEKVFLECVQDMDHENMFWYRQDPGLGLRLIYFSYDVKMKEKGDIPEGYSVSREKKERFSLILESASTNQTSMYLCASSLSGWVDAYNEQFFGPGTRLTVL.

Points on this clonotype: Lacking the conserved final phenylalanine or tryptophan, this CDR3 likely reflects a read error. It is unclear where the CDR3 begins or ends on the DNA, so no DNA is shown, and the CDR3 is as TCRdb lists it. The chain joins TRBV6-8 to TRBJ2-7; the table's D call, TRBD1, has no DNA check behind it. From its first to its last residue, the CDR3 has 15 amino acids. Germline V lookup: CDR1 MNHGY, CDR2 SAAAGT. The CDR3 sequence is CASWGQRAFGYTFGS.

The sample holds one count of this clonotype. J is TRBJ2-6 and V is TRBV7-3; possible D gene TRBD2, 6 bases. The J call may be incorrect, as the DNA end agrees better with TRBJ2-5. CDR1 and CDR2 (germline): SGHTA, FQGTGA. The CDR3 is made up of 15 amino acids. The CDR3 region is CASSLTGGEVETQYF. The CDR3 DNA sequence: TGTGCCAGCAGCTTAACGGGCGGGGAGGTGGAGACCCAGTACTTC.

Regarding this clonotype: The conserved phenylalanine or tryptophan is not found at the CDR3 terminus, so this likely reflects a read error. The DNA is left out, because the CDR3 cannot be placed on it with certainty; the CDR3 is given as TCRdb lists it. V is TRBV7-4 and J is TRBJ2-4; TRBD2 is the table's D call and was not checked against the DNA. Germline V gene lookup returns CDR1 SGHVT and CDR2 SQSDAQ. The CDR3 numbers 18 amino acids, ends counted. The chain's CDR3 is CASSLVSTTAEETQYFGP.

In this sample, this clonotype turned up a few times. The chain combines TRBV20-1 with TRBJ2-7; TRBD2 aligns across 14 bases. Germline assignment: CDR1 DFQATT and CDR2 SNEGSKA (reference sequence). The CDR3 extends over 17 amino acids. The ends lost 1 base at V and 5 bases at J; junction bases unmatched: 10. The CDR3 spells CSARGVGLAGVQNEQYF. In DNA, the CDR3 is TGCAGTGCTAGAGGTGTGGGACTAGCGGGAGTTCAAAACGAGCAGTACTTC.

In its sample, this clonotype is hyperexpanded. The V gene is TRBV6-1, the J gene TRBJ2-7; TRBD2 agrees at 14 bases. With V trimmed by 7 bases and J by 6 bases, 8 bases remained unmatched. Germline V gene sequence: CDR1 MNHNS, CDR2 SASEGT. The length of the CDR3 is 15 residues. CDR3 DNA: TGTGCCAGCAATAGGGGACTAGCGGGAGTTGTCGAGCAGTACTTC. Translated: CASNRGLAGVVEQYF.

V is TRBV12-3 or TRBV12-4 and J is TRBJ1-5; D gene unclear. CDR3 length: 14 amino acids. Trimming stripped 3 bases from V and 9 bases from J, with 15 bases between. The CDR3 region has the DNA TGTGCCAGCAGTTTGTCCCGGGGAGTTGGGCCCCAGCATTTT. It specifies CASSLSRGVGPQHF.

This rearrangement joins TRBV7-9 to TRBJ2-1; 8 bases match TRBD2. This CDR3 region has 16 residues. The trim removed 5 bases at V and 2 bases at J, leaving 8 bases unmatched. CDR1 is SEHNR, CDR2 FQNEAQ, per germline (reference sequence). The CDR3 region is CASSPVTGGTYNEQFF. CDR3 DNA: TGTGCCAGCAGCCCTGTAACGGGGGGGACCTACAATGAGCAGTTCTTC.

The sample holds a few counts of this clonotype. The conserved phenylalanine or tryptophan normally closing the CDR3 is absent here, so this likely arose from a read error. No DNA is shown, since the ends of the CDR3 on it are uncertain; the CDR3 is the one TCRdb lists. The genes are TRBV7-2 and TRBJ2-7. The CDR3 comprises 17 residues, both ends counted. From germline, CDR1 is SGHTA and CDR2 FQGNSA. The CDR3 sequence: CASSQQSGSSYEQYFGS.

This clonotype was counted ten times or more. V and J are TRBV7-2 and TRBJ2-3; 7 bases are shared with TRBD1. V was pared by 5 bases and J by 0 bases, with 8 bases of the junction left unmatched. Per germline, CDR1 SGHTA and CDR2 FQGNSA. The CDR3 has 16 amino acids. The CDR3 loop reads CASSARQGGSTDTQYF. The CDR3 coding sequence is TGTGCCAGCAGCGCTCGACAGGGTGGGAGCACAGATACGCAGTATTTT. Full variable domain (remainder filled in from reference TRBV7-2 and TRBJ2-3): GAGVSQSPSNKVTEKGKDVELRCDPISGHTALYWYRQSLGQGLEFLIYFQGNSAPDKSGLPSDRFSAERTGGSVSTLTIQRTQQEDSAVYLCASSARQGGSTDTQYFGPGTRLTVL.

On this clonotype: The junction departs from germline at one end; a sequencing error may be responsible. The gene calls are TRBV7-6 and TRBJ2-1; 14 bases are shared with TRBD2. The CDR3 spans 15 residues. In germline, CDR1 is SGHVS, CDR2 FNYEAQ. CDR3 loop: CASSQGLAGADEQFF. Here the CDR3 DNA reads TGTGCTAGCAGCCAGGGACTAGCGGGGGCGGATGAGCAGTTCTTC.

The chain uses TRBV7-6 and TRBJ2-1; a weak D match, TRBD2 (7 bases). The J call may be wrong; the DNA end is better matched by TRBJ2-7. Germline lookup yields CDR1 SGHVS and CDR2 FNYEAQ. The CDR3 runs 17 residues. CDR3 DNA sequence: TGTGCCAGCAGCCCGACAAGGGGGGGCCACGTGCACAATGAGCAGTACTTC. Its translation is CASSPTRGGHVHNEQYF.

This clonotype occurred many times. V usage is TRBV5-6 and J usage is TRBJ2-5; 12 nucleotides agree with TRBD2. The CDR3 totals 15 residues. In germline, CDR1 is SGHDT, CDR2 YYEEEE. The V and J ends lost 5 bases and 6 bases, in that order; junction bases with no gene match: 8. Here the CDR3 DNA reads TGTGCCAGCAGTCCCCTAGCGGGAGGGGGGAAGACCCAGTACTTC. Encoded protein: CASSPLAGGGKTQYF.

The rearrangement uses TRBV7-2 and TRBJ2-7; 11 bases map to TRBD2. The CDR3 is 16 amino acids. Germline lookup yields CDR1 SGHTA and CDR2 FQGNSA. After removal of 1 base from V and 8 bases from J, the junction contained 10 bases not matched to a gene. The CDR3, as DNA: TGTGCCAGCAGCTTAGGACTACTAGCGGGAGCTACTAAGCAGTACTTC. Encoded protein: CASSLGLLAGATKQYF.

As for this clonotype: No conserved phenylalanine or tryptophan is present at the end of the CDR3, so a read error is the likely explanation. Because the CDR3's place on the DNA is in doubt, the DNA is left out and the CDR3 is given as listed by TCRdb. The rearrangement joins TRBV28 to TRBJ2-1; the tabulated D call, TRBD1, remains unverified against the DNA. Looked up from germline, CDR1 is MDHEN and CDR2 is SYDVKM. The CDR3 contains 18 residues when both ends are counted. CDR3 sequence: CASSLPGQGLGDGYTFGS.

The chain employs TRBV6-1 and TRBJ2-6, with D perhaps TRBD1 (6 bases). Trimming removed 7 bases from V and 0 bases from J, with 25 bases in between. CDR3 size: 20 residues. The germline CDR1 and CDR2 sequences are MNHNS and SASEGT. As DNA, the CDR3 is TGTGCCAGCATGACCACGCATTTGGTCCTAGGGGGCTCTGGGGCCAACGTCCTGACTTTC. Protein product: CASMTTHLVLGGSGANVLTF.

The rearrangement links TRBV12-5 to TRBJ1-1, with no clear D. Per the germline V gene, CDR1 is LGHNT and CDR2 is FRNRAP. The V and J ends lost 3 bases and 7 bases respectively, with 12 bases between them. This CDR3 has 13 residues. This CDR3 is CASGFGGLREAFF. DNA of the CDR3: TGTGCTAGTGGTTTCGGAGGTTTACGTGAAGCTTTCTTT.

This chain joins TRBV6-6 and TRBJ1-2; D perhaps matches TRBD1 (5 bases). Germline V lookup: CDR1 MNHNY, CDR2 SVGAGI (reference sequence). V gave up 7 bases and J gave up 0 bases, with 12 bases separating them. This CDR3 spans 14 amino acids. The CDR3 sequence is CASTLGGANYGYTF. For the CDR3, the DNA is TGTGCCAGCACTCTCGGGGGAGCTAACTATGGCTACACCTTC.

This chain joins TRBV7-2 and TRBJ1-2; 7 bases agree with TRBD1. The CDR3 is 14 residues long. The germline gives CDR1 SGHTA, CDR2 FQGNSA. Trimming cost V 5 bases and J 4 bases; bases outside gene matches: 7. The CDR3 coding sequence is TGTGCCAGCAGCGCATCAGGGGGATCCTATGGCTACACCTTC. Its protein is CASSASGGSYGYTF.

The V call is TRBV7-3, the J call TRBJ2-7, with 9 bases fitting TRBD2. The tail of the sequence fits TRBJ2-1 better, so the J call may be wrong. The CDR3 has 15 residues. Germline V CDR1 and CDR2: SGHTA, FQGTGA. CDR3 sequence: CASSLRGGRDNEQFF. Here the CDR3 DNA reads TGTGCCAGCAGCCTGAGAGGCGGGAGGGACAATGAGCAGTTCTTC.

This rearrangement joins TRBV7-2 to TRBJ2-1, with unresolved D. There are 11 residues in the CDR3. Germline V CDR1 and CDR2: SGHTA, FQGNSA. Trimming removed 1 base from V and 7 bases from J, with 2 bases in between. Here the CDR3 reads CASSLVNEQFF. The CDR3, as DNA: TGTGCCAGCAGCTTAGTGAATGAGCAGTTCTTC.

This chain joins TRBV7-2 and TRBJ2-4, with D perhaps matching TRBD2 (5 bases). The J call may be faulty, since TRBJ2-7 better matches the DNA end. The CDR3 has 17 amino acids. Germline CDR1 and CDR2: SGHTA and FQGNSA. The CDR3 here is CASSYTEVHSVSDEQYF. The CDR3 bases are TGTGCCAGCAGCTATACCGAGGTCCATAGCGTATCGGACGAGCAGTACTTC.

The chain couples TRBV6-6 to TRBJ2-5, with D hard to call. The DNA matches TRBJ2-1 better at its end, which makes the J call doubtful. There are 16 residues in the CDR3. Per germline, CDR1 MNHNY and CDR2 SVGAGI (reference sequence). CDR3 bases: TGTGCCAGCAGTTACTCCGATCGCCCCCTCCACAATGAGCAGTTCTTC. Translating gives CASSYSDRPLHNEQFF.